These 14 T cell receptor beta chains originate from one sample sequenced in a study of OX40 agonist ivuxolimab in advanced cancers. The repertoire was sequenced with immunoSEQ multiplex PCR; TCRdb's copy has only in-frame clones and lacks some. The profile shows around 42,000 clones, around 89% of them singletons. Here the sequenced sample was CD4+ or CD8+ T cells sorted from blood, taken in a trial of the OX40 agonist ivuxolimab. These receptors were taken from an adult with an advanced solid tumor such as melanoma, head and neck, liver or kidney cancer.

This clone is classed as medium-sized. The rearrangement links TRBV5-4 to TRBJ1-3; maybe TRBD1 (5 bases). Trimming pared 2 bases from V and 1 base from J, leaving 7 bases between. CDR3 length: 14 residues. CDR1 and CDR2 from the germline V gene are SGHNT and YYREEE (reference sequence). The CDR3 here is CASSLQESGNTIYF. CDR3 in DNA: TGTGCCAGCAGCTTACAGGAATCTGGAAACACCATATATTTT. The full variable domain, its missing parts supplied by reference TRBV5-4 and TRBJ1-3, is ETGVTQSPTHLIKTRGQQVTLRCSSQSGHNTVSWYQQALGQGPQFIFQYYREEENGRGNFPPRFSGLQFPNYSSELNVNALELDDSALYLCASSLQESGNTIYFGEGSWLTVV.

The chain has TRBV7-9 and TRBJ1-1, with a weak D call TRBD1 (5 bases). The ends were cut back, 0 bases at V and 3 bases at J, with 14 bases in the middle. The germline V gene has CDR1 SEHNR and CDR2 FQNEAQ (reference sequence). The CDR3 is 16 residues long. CDR3 coding DNA: TGTGCCAGCAGCTTAGCAGGGGATATAACGGACACTGAAGCTTTCTTT. Protein product: CASSLAGDITDTEAFF.

The rearrangement uses TRBV18 and TRBJ2-5, with TRBD2 as a possible D gene (5 bases). This CDR3 comprises 15 residues. CDR1 and CDR2 from the germline V gene are KGHSH and LQKENI. The V gene lost 0 bases and the J gene lost 4 bases, with 12 bases spanning the gap. CDR3: CASSPPTTGRETQYF. In DNA form, the CDR3 reads TGTGCCAGCTCACCACCGACGACGGGGAGAGAGACCCAGTACTTC.

The count of this clone is one. The chain joins TRBV5-6 to TRBJ2-1; the D is unclear. Between the trimmed V and J ends, which lost 1 base and 8 bases, there was a span of 16 bases. Germline loops: CDR1 SGHDT, CDR2 YYEEEE. This CDR3 has 15 residues. As DNA, the CDR3 is TGTGCCAGCAGCTTGCGAGAAGGAACGCCCGATGAGCAGTTCTTC. Translated, it gives CASSLREGTPDEQFF.

The V call is TRBV29-1, the J call TRBJ2-3; 11 bases agree with TRBD1. Germline CDR1 is SQVTM and CDR2 is ANQGSEA. V was clipped by 6 bases and J by 1 base; unmatched bases: 3. This CDR3 comprises 14 residues. DNA of the CDR3: TGCAGCGTAGAGGGACAGGGGGGCACAGATACGCAGTATTTT. This sequence encodes CSVEGQGGTDTQYF.

The chain couples TRBV7-4 to TRBJ2-5; 9 bases are a match to TRBD2. This CDR3 region has 15 residues. Germline CDR1 SGHVT, CDR2 SQSDAQ. V was pared by 10 bases and J by 1 base, with 10 bases of the junction left unmatched. For the CDR3, the DNA is TGTGCCACTTACGGGGTGACTAGCGGCCAAGAGACCCAGTACTTC. Its protein is CATYGVTSGQETQYF.

The chain couples TRBV10-3 to TRBJ2-7, with TRBD2 identical over 7 bases. Germline V CDR1 and CDR2: ENHRY, SYGVKD. The CDR3 extends over 15 amino acids. The J segment lost 4 bases and the V segment lost 2 bases, leaving 8 bases of the junction unmatched. The CDR3 region has the DNA TGTGCCATCAGTGAGAGGGCTAGCGGTGATTACGAGCAGTACTTC. Its translation: CAISERASGDYEQYF.

V and J are TRBV27 and TRBJ1-2, with no clear D. CDR1 is MNHEY and CDR2 is SMNVEV in the germline V gene (reference sequence). The CDR3 runs to 14 residues. V gave up 2 bases and J gave up 6 bases, with 13 bases separating them. The CDR3 loop is CASSLSPEVHGYTF. CDR3 DNA sequence: TGTGCCAGCAGTTTAAGCCCCGAAGTTCATGGCTACACCTTC.

The rearrangement joins TRBV18 to TRBJ1-2; D is uncertain. The CDR3 runs to 14 residues. Germline CDR1 is KGHSH and CDR2 is LQKENI. V was shortened by 0 bases and J by 1 base, with 6 bases between the two germline ends. This chain's CDR3 is CASSPPYGNYGYTF. In DNA, the CDR3 is TGTGCCAGCTCACCACCGTACGGTAACTATGGCTACACCTTC.

V usage is TRBV5-6 and J usage is TRBJ2-7; D unclear. The length of the CDR3 is 13 residues. V was trimmed by 2 bases and J by 2 bases, leaving 8 bases between them. CDR1 and CDR2 (germline): SGHDT, YYEEEE. DNA for the CDR3: TGTGCCAGCAGCTTTTCAGTTACCTACGAGCAGTACTTC. Its protein product is CASSFSVTYEQYF.

This sequence joins TRBV7-9 and TRBJ2-2; 8 bases align to TRBD2. Trimming took 5 bases from V and 6 from J; bases not matched to a gene: 11. The CDR3 runs 16 residues. CDR1 SEHNR and CDR2 FQNEAQ come from the germline V gene (reference sequence). The CDR3, as DNA: TGTGCCAGCAGCCGACCTGGTGAGCGGGAGCCCGGGGAGCTGTTTTTT. As protein: CASSRPGEREPGELFF. Together with reference TRBV7-9 and TRBJ2-2, the CDR3 gives the full variable domain: DTGVSQNPRHKITKRGQNVTFRCDPISEHNRLYWYRQTLGQGPEFLTYFQNEAQLEKSRLLSDRFSAERPKGSFSTLEIQRTEQGDSAMYLCASSRPGEREPGELFFGEGSRLTVL.

This clone came up once. The rearrangement uses TRBV28 and TRBJ2-5; maybe TRBD2 (6 bases). Germline V gene lookup returns CDR1 MDHEN and CDR2 SYDVKM. The CDR3 sequence is 12 residues long. V was cut by 4 bases and J by 9 bases, with 12 bases left in between. In nucleotides, the CDR3 is TGTGCCAGCAGTTGGGGCGGGGAGGCCCAGTACTTC. It is translated as CASSWGGEAQYF. Complete variable domain (other parts from reference TRBV28 and TRBJ2-5): DVKVTQSSRYLVKRTGEKVFLECVQDMDHENMFWYRQDPGLGLRLIYFSYDVKMKEKGDIPEGYSVSREKKERFSLILESASTNQTSMYLCASSWGGEAQYFGPGTRLLVL.

This chain links TRBV7-9 with TRBJ2-7; the D gene is possibly TRBD2 (5 bases). Trimming took off 5 bases at V and 5 bases at J, with 10 bases between the two ends. CDR3 length: 12 residues. Germline loops: CDR1 SEHNR, CDR2 FQNEAQ (reference sequence). Here the CDR3 reads CASSVGVNEQYF. CDR3 sequence (DNA): TGTGCCAGCAGCGTGGGAGTTAACGAGCAGTACTTC.

The chain uses TRBV5-4 and TRBJ1-1; possible D gene TRBD1, 5 bases. There are 13 residues in the CDR3. V was cut by 0 bases and J by 4 bases, with 7 bases left in between. The germline CDR1 and CDR2 sequences are SGHNT and YYREEE (reference sequence). CDR3 residues: CASSLAGSTEAFF. The CDR3 DNA follows: TGTGCCAGCAGCTTGGCAGGGAGCACTGAAGCTTTCTTT.